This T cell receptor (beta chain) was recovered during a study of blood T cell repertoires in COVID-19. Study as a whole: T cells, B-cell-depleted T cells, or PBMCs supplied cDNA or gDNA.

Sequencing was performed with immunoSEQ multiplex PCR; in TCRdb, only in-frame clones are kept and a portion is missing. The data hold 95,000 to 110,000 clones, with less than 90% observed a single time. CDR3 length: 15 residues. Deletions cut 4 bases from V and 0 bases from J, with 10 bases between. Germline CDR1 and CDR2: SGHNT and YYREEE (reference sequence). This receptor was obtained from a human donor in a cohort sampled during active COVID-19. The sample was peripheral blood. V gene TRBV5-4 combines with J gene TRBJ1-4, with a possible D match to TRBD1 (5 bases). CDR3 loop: CASSMQGATNEKLFF. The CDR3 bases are TGTGCCAGCAGCATGCAGGGTGCAACTAATGAAAAACTGTTTTTT.